Sequencing of this TCR beta chain was carried out in a study of tumor-infiltrating lymphocytes in primary liver carcinoma. The study's findings and limits: Lesser overlap characterized tumor-adjacent and tumor-blood pairs relative to tumor region pairs.

The investigators made TCR beta cDNA from approximately 500 ng total RNA, using a constant-region primer. Investigators got TCR beta libraries out of three nested multiplex PCR rounds, done with slightly modified ARM-PCR. Via MiXCR, TCRdb re-called the multiplex PCR reads, giving one row per CDR3 protein. The data hold roughly 20,000 distinct CDR3 sequences, with over 60% observed a single time. As regards this clonotype: Its antigen is unidentified. This CDR3 fails to terminate in the conserved phenylalanine or tryptophan, so it likely reflects a read error.

It was from around 20-30 mg of unsorted bulk tissue that RNA and DNA were co-extracted. The sample taken for sequencing was liver tumor tissue from sampling region 1. Subset meaning: tumor region T1, superior pole. The TCR originated in a young woman with primary liver carcinoma and hepatitis B virus infection.

CDR3 in DNA: TGTGCCAGCAGCCAGAGACAGGCCTCATACAATGAGCAGTTCTTA. Protein sequence: CASSQRQASYNEQFL. V usage is TRBV11-1 and J usage is TRBJ2-1; tentative D call: TRBD1 (6 bases). This CDR3 has 15 residues. V shed 5 bases and J shed 4 bases, with 15 bases lying between them. Germline CDR1 reads SGHAT; CDR2 reads FQDESV (reference sequence).